Shown below are 7 T cell receptor beta chains from a single sample sequenced in a study of PD-1 blockade in classical Hodgkin lymphoma. Patients all relapsed after autologous stem cell transplantation, and there was variation in brentuximab vedotin exposure. Clones were read by immunoSEQ multiplex PCR, and TCRdb kept only the in-frame ones, dropping some. The table records more than 50,000 clones, around 91% of them present only once. Sequences were derived from peripheral blood mononuclear cells (PBMCs), sampled at baseline. These receptors were taken from a human donor with classical Hodgkin lymphoma.

J is TRBJ1-2 and V is TRBV19; 8 positions match TRBD1. V trimming: 6 bases; J trimming: 6 bases; junction bases outside the gene matches: 6. The germline V gene has CDR1 LNHDA and CDR2 SQIVND (reference sequence). The CDR3 contains 13 residues. CDR3 nucleotides: TGTGCCAGTAGGCTGACAGGGGTCGATGGCTACACCTTC. This gives the protein CASRLTGVDGYTF.

CDR3 loop: CASSFDRESYNSPLHF. The CDR3 nucleotides are TGTGCCAGCAGCTTCGACAGGGAGTCCTATAATTCACCCCTCCACTTT. The V call is TRBV5-8, the J call TRBJ1-6; 7 bases match TRBD1. The CDR3 length is 16 residues. V shed 2 bases, J shed 1 base, and the junction held 3 bases outside the gene matches. CDR1 SGHTS and CDR2 YDEGEE come from the germline V gene.

This rearrangement joins TRBV10-1 to TRBJ2-5; unclear D gene. In germline, CDR1 is WNHNN, CDR2 SYGVQD (reference sequence). The V end lost 3 bases, the J end lost 4 bases, and 9 bases lay between the germline ends. The length of the CDR3 is 13 residues. This CDR3 is CASSEKGTETQYF. CDR3 DNA: TGCGCCAGCAGTGAAAAGGGAACAGAGACCCAGTACTTC.

This clone was found once. The genes are TRBV9 and TRBJ2-1; the D gene is possibly TRBD2 (7 bases). This CDR3 is 14 amino acids long. Per germline, CDR1 SGDLS and CDR2 YYNGEE. V was clipped by 9 bases and J by 5 bases, with 18 bases between them. The CDR3 DNA reads TGTGCCACTGGGCGGGGGCCCTCTGACAATGAGCAGTTCTTC. Amino acid sequence: CATGRGPSDNEQFF.

The J gene is TRBJ2-2, the V gene TRBV7-6; the D is unclear. The V and J ends lost 4 bases and 5 bases respectively, with 11 bases between them. Germline V gene lookup returns CDR1 SGHVS and CDR2 FNYEAQ. The length of the CDR3 is 14 residues. CDR3 protein: CASSSSVGTGELFF. The CDR3 nucleotides read TGTGCCAGCAGCTCCTCAGTGGGTACCGGGGAGCTGTTTTTT. The complete variable domain, with remaining parts taken from reference TRBV7-6 and TRBJ2-2, reads GAGVSQSPRYKVTKRGQDVALRCDPISGHVSLYWYRQALGQGPEFLTYFNYEAQQDKSGLPNDRFSAERPEGSISTLTIQRTEQRDSAMYRCASSSSVGTGELFFGEGSRLTVL.

V and J are TRBV1 and TRBJ1-1. TRBV1 represents a pseudogene. The CDR3 is made up of 18 amino acids. This chain's CDR3 is CTSSQAGGKILRNTEAFF. The CDR3 nucleotides read TGCACCAGCAGCCAAGCGGGAGGGAAGATCTTAAGGAACACTGAAGCTTTCTTT.

The sample holds one count of this clone. The chain joins TRBV29-1 to TRBJ2-5, with a weak D call TRBD1 (6 bases). Germline loops: CDR1 SQVTM, CDR2 ANQGSEA. The CDR3 spans 14 residues. V was trimmed by 4 bases and J by 1 base, leaving 13 bases between them. CDR3 coding DNA: TGCAGCGTTGTACCAAGACAGGCCCAAGAGACCCAGTACTTC. Its protein is CSVVPRQAQETQYF.